This is a list of T cell receptor beta chains from one sample in a study of early T cells in non-severe SARS-CoV-2 infection. TCRdb independently ran MiXCR on the 5' RACE reads; one entry per CDR3 protein. The sample has 30,000 or so distinct CDR3 sequences, under 5% seen once. The material sequenced was whole blood. The source of these receptors is an adult who was a healthcare worker with PCR-confirmed SARS-CoV-2 infection or an uninfected control (not recorded which). The CDR3 runs from the conserved cysteine through the conserved F or W. Fields, in order: CDR3 protein, CDR3 DNA, clone size, J gene, V gene, D gene. D genes are given only for firm matches. Only part of the rows carry a size: once, few, many, or a class if the clone is expanded.

CASSLAGRGVNTGELFF	TGTGCCAGCAGCTTGGCCGGGCGGGGGGTTAACACCGGGGAGCTGTTTTTT	few	TRBJ2-2	TRBV5-4	TRBD2
CASTLSGGPLHF	TGTGCCAGCACCCTCTCAGGGGGACCCCTCCACTTT	many	TRBJ1-6	TRBV27	TRBD1
CASRQGVSSGNTIYF	TGTGCCAGCAGACAGGGGGTGTCCTCTGGAAACACCATATATTTT	many	TRBJ1-3	TRBV6-6	TRBD1
CASSLGSAASGNTIYF	TGTGCCAGCAGCTTGGGAAGTGCCGCTTCTGGAAACACCATATATTTT	medium-sized	TRBJ1-3	TRBV11-3	.
CASGVGQTDTTDTQYF	TGCGCCAGCGGCGTAGGGCAGACAGATACCACAGATACGCAGTATTTT	many	TRBJ2-3	TRBV5-1	.
CASSSGQSSYEQYF	TGTGCCAGCAGCTCCGGACAGAGCTCCTACGAGCAGTACTTC	few	TRBJ2-7	TRBV7-6	.
CASRNSGTDTQYF	TGTGCCAGCAGAAACTCCGGCACAGATACGCAGTATTTT	many	TRBJ2-3	TRBV7-6	.
CASSLIGEGYTF	TGTGCCAGCAGTTTGATAGGGGAGGGCTACACCTTC	many	TRBJ1-2	TRBV12-3/TRBV12-4	.
CASSPGGTQYF	TGTGCCAGCAGCCCAGGTGGTACGCAGTATTTT	many	TRBJ2-3	TRBV9	.
CASSLMTSVYNEQFF	TGTGCCAGCAGCTTAATGACTAGCGTTTACAATGAGCAGTTCTTC	many	TRBJ2-1	TRBV7-8	TRBD2
CAWSKDFRSTEAFF	TGTGCCTGGAGCAAGGATTTCCGAAGTACTGAAGCTTTCTTT	many	TRBJ1-1	TRBV30	.
CASSPLTGGTGANVLTF	TGTGCCAGCAGTCCCCTGACAGGGGGTACTGGGGCCAACGTCCTGACTTTC	.	TRBJ2-6	TRBV12-3/TRBV12-4	TRBD1
CASSPRTSGNTGELFF	TGTGCCAGCAGCCCCCGGACTAGCGGGAACACCGGGGAGCTGTTTTTT	many	TRBJ2-2	TRBV4-2	TRBD2
CASSLGTGANVLTF	TGTGCCAGCAGCTTAGGGACCGGGGCCAACGTCCTGACTTTC	many	TRBJ2-6	TRBV11-3	.
CASRTLYQETQYF	TGTGCCAGCAGAACACTGTACCAAGAGACCCAGTACTTC	many	TRBJ2-5	TRBV6-6	.
CASRQDPTDTQYF	TGCGCCAGCAGGCAAGACCCGACTGATACGCAGTATTTT	many	TRBJ2-3	TRBV5-1	.
CASSVGGTQNIQYF	TGTGCCAGCAGCGTCGGGGGTACCCAAAACATTCAGTACTTC	.	TRBJ2-4	TRBV7-8	.
CASSGVGWGADTQYF	TGTGCCAGCAGCGGCGTAGGTTGGGGCGCAGATACGCAGTATTTT	many	TRBJ2-3	TRBV6-1	.
CASTPDRGLAGYTF	TGTGCCAGTACCCCGGACAGGGGGCTCGCTGGCTACACCTTC	many	TRBJ1-2	TRBV19	TRBD1
CSGGASDAREQFF	TGCAGTGGGGGGGCTAGCGATGCCCGAGAGCAGTTCTTC	many	TRBJ2-1	TRBV29-1	.
CAIRDTATYEQYF	TGTGCCATCAGGGACACGGCTACCTACGAGCAGTACTTC	few	TRBJ2-7	TRBV15	.
CASSPGGYEQFF	TGTGCCAGCAGCCCAGGTGGCTATGAGCAGTTCTTC	.	TRBJ2-1	TRBV12-3/TRBV12-4	.
CASSTRGIAGITDTQYF	TGTGCCAGTAGTACTCGGGGTATAGCGGGCATCACAGATACGCAGTATTTT	.	TRBJ2-3	TRBV19	TRBD2
CAWSAANGNTIYF	TGTGCCTGGAGTGCGGCAAATGGAAACACCATATATTTT	many	TRBJ1-3	TRBV30	.
CSASRQGNEQFF	TGCAGTGCTAGTCGACAGGGCAATGAGCAGTTCTTC	many	TRBJ2-1	TRBV20-1	TRBD1
CASGLVQGRGPRDTQYF	TGTGCTAGTGGTTTGGTACAAGGGCGGGGCCCTCGCGATACGCAGTATTTT	many	TRBJ2-3	TRBV12-5	.
CASSLTGDADTQYF	TGTGCCAGCAGCTTAACAGGGGACGCAGATACGCAGTATTTT	.	TRBJ2-3	TRBV5-5	TRBD1
CAIKKREVTDTQYF	TGTGCCATCAAGAAGCGGGAGGTTACAGATACGCAGTATTTT	many	TRBJ2-3	TRBV10-3	TRBD2
CASSVGQPANYGYTF	TGTGCCAGCAGCGTAGGACAACCAGCTAACTATGGCTACACCTTC	many	TRBJ1-2	TRBV9	.
CASSTSGVRAGNTIYF	TGTGCCAGCTCCACATCGGGGGTCAGGGCTGGAAACACCATATATTTT	many	TRBJ1-3	TRBV18	.
CASSLTQGLNTEAFF	TGTGCCAGCAGCTTAACACAGGGTCTGAACACTGAAGCTTTCTTT	.	TRBJ1-1	TRBV7-2	.
CASSLGGGQGNSPLHF	TGTGCCAGCAGCTTAGGCGGAGGGCAGGGGAATTCACCCCTCCACTTT	many	TRBJ1-6	TRBV7-6	.
CSVEGLIDEQFF	TGCAGCGTTGAGGGACTTATAGATGAGCAGTTCTTC	many	TRBJ2-1	TRBV29-1	.
CASSQAGQAYEQYF	TGTGCCAGCAGCCAAGCGGGACAGGCCTACGAGCAGTACTTC	many	TRBJ2-7	TRBV4-2	TRBD1
CASSWTGSGANVLTF	TGTGCCAGCAGTTGGACAGGGTCTGGGGCCAACGTCCTGACTTTC	.	TRBJ2-6	TRBV12-3/TRBV12-4	TRBD1
CASRLPSRIHEQFF	TGTGCAAGTCGCTTACCCTCCAGAATTCATGAGCAGTTCTTC	many	TRBJ2-1	TRBV12-2	.